The 22 T cell receptor beta chains given below trace back to one sample, sequenced in a study of T cells in Graves' hyperthyroidism and ophthalmopathy. Researchers amplified the TCR beta CDR3 regions from RNA transcripts. HTBI primers were employed in a first-round RT-PCR of the TCR CDR3. TCRdb itself ran the multiplex PCR reads through MiXCR, one entry per CDR3 protein. The data show some 400,000 distinct CDR3 sequences, approximately 15% seen once. The sample comprised blood. The receptor source for this set is a woman aged 60-75 years with Graves' hyperthyroidism.

This clonotype was detected only a few times. The chain carries TRBV2 and TRBJ2-7, with 9 positions matching TRBD1. The V gene end was trimmed by 8 bases and the J gene end by 5 bases; junction bases not matched to a gene: 10. The CDR3 loop spans 14 amino acids. Germline assignment: CDR1 SNHLY and CDR2 FYNNEI. CDR3 sequence (DNA): TGTGCCAGCGCCCCCGGGACAGGGCTCCACGAGCAGTACTTC. It specifies CASAPGTGLHEQYF.

This clonotype was counted only a few times. As the CDR3 is not closed by the conserved phenylalanine or tryptophan, this likely results from a read error. This chain joins TRBV6-5 and TRBJ2-7; D gene uncertain. CDR1 MNHEY and CDR2 SVGAGI come from the germline V gene. This CDR3 region has 15 residues. V was clipped by 1 base and J by 4 bases, with 14 bases between them. In DNA, the CDR3 is TGTGCCAGCAGTTACTTAACCCCTGCCTCATACGAGCAGTACCTC. Translated, it gives CASSYLTPASYEQYL.

This clonotype was counted at least ten times. The chain links TRBV6-1 to TRBJ2-1; 13 nucleotides line up with TRBD2. Germline trimming cut 6 bases from V and 9 bases from J; bases unmatched to any gene: 5. The CDR3 runs 14 residues. Per the germline V gene, CDR1 is MNHNS and CDR2 is SASEGT. The CDR3 here is CASRELAGGLEQFF. In DNA form, the CDR3 reads TGTGCCAGCAGAGAACTAGCGGGAGGGCTTGAGCAGTTCTTC.

There are many counts of this clonotype. This rearrangement joins TRBV11-2 to TRBJ1-6, with a weak D call TRBD1 (5 bases). V lost 5 bases and J 6 bases, leaving 8 bases between the germline ends. The CDR3 runs to 13 residues. The germline CDR1 and CDR2 sequences are SGHAT and FQNNGV. CDR3 residues: CASSPGFNSPLHF. As DNA, the CDR3 is TGTGCCAGCAGCCCAGGGTTTAATTCACCCCTCCACTTT.

This clonotype was recorded many times. This rearrangement joins TRBV5-6 to TRBJ1-2, with TRBD1 matching over 8 bases. There are 15 residues in the CDR3. Germline CDR1 is SGHDT and CDR2 is YYEEEE. Trimming removed 4 bases from V and 4 bases from J; junction bases left unmatched: 9. The CDR3 here is CASSISGGRAYGYTF. As DNA, the CDR3 is TGTGCCAGCAGCATTTCAGGGGGCCGCGCCTATGGCTACACCTTC.

Ten or more counts support this clonotype. The chain carries TRBV2 and TRBJ2-1; TRBD2 agrees at 7 bases. CDR3 length equals 14 residues. CDR1 and CDR2 from the germline V gene are SNHLY and FYNNEI. With V trimmed by 6 bases and J by 9 bases, 11 bases remained unmatched. The CDR3 DNA sequence: TGTGCCAGCAGGGCCGTGGGCGGCGGGGGTGAGCAGTTCTTC. Protein sequence: CASRAVGGGGEQFF.

There are many counts of this clonotype. The chain recombines TRBV7-8 with TRBJ2-3; 8 bases are a match to TRBD2. V dropped 3 bases and J dropped 4; count of bases not matched to a gene: 6. This CDR3 is built from 15 residues. Germline CDR1 and CDR2: SGHVS and FQNEAQ. The CDR3 sequence is CASSFEREYPDTQYF. The CDR3 DNA follows: TGTGCCAGCAGCTTTGAGCGGGAGTACCCAGATACGCAGTATTTT.

Within the sample, this clonotype is medium-sized. This chain connects TRBV6-1 to TRBJ2-4, with 8 bases lining up with TRBD2. Germline lookup yields CDR1 MNHNS and CDR2 SASEGT. V was clipped by 0 bases and J by 0 bases; unmatched bases: 7. The CDR3 length is 18 residues. In DNA form, the CDR3 reads TGTGCCAGCAGTGAAGCGGGCCTAGCGGGTCTAGCCAAAAACATTCAGTACTTC. Residues: CASSEAGLAGLAKNIQYF.

This clonotype has at least ten counts. The rearrangement uses TRBV2 and TRBJ2-3, with D unclear. This CDR3 has 14 residues. Trimming removed 5 bases from V and 1 base from J, with 10 bases in between. Germline V lookup: CDR1 SNHLY, CDR2 FYNNEI. In DNA, the CDR3 is TGTGCCAGCAGTTTCACATATCGCACAGATACGCAGTATTTT. Protein product: CASSFTYRTDTQYF.

This clonotype was found many times. One end of the junction does not line up with germline, which may come from a read error. V and J are TRBV7-7 and TRBJ2-5; TRBD1 matches 10 bases. Germline-derived CDR1 and CDR2 are SSHAT and FNYEAQ (reference sequence). The CDR3 totals 15 residues. The CDR3 DNA follows: TGTGCTAGCAGCTTCGAGGACAGGGGGAGGGAGACCCAGTACTTC. Translated, it gives CASSFEDRGRETQYF.

This clonotype was counted at least ten times. The chain recombines TRBV5-1 with TRBJ1-6, with D possibly being TRBD1 (5 bases). V was pared by 0 bases and J by 5 bases, with 6 bases between. CDR1 and CDR2 (germline): SGHRS, YFSETQ. This CDR3 region has 14 residues. The CDR3 DNA sequence: TGCGCCAGCAGCTTGGGGACAAATAATTCACCCCTCCACTTT. Its protein is CASSLGTNNSPLHF.

A word on this clonotype: The junction departs from the called germline gene at one end, perhaps through a read error. This chain joins TRBV7-9 and TRBJ2-7; D assignment may be TRBD1 or TRBD2 (5 bases each). In germline, CDR1 is SEHNR, CDR2 FQNEAQ (reference sequence). This CDR3 is 14 amino acids long. CDR3 amino acids: CASGQVGRSGEQYF. CDR3 DNA: TGCGCCAGCGGCCAAGTGGGGCGTTCCGGGGAGCAGTACTTC.

This clonotype has ten or more counts. CDR3 nucleotide sequence: TGTGCCAGCAGCCAAGCCCCAATGCGGGGGAAATCCTACGAGCAGTACTTC. Translating it yields CASSQAPMRGKSYEQYF. The chain uses TRBV4-2 and TRBJ2-7, with TRBD2 matching 7 bases. Looked up from germline, CDR1 is LGHNA and CDR2 is YNFKEQ. V gave up 1 base and J gave up 1 base; unmatched junction bases: 10. The CDR3 is 17 amino acids.

This clonotype was seen at least ten times. The rearrangement joins TRBV2 to TRBJ2-1; 7 bases fit TRBD2. Trimming removed 5 bases from V and 10 bases from J; junction bases left unmatched: 2. CDR1 is SNHLY and CDR2 is FYNNEI in the germline V gene. This CDR3 is built from 11 residues. CDR3 in DNA: TGTGCCAGCAGTCCACTAGCGGAGCAGTTCTTC. Protein: CASSPLAEQFF.

This clonotype was detected many times. The chain couples TRBV12-3 or TRBV12-4 to TRBJ2-7; tentative D call: TRBD1 (6 bases). Trimming removed 8 bases at V and 8 bases at J, with 16 bases between. This CDR3 comprises 12 residues. The chain's CDR3 is CASGTSTTQQYF. CDR3 bases: TGTGCCAGCGGGACAAGCACTACCCAGCAGTACTTC.

The rearrangement joins TRBV20-1 to TRBJ2-7; D remains ambiguous. CDR1 DFQATT and CDR2 SNEGSKA come from the germline V gene (reference sequence). V was shortened by 0 bases and J by 0 bases, with 15 bases between the two germline ends. This CDR3 is 16 amino acids long. The CDR3 is CSARDTGLSSSYEQYF. The CDR3 bases are TGCAGTGCTAGAGATACCGGTCTATCGAGCTCCTACGAGCAGTACTTC.

The chain joins TRBV20-1 to TRBJ2-1; tentatively, D is TRBD2 (7 bases). V shed 0 bases and J shed 10 bases, with 16 bases lying between them. Germline V lookup: CDR1 DFQATT, CDR2 SNEGSKA (reference sequence). The CDR3 covers 14 residues. In DNA form, the CDR3 reads TGCAGTGCTAGAGAGGCGGGGGCCCTTCAGGAGCAGTTCTTC. This gives the protein CSAREAGALQEQFF.

This clonotype has at least ten counts. The chain uses TRBV2 and TRBJ1-1, with no clear D. CDR3 length equals 12 residues. V shed 8 bases and J shed 1 base, with 8 bases lying between them. Germline CDR1 is SNHLY and CDR2 is FYNNEI. CDR3 DNA sequence: TGTGCCAGCGGTAGCCAGAACACTGAAGCTTTCTTT. Translating gives CASGSQNTEAFF.

This clonotype was found many times. The chain carries TRBV18 and TRBJ1-5, with 11 bases matching TRBD1. Trimming cost V 5 bases and J 4 bases; bases outside gene matches: 7. This CDR3 is 16 amino acids long. CDR1 and CDR2 (germline): KGHSH, LQKENI. For the CDR3, the DNA is TGTGCCAGCTCAGCCCCGGGACAGGGGGAAAATCAGCCCCAGCATTTT. Amino acids: CASSAPGQGENQPQHF.

In the case of this clonotype: One base away lies a much larger clone, so this may be a sequencing read error. V gene TRBV11-1 combines with J gene TRBJ2-1; TRBD2 agrees at 14 bases. Germline CDR1 reads SGHAT; CDR2 reads FQDESV (reference sequence). The CDR3 covers 17 residues. V lost 4 bases and J lost 8; bases outside the gene matches: 10. The CDR3: CASSSTSGRGSYDEQFF. The CDR3 bases are TGTGCCAGCAGCTCGACTAGCGGGAGGGGGTCGTACGATGAGCAGTTCTTC. Based on the CDR3 plus reference TRBV11-1 and TRBJ2-1, the full variable domain is EAEVAQSPRYKITEKSQAVAFWCDPISGHATLYWYRQILGQGPELLVQFQDESVVDDSQLPKDRFSAERLKGVDSTLKIQPAELGDSAMYLCASSSTSGRGSYDEQFFGPGTRLTVL.

This chain links TRBV20-1 with TRBJ2-1, with 11 positions matching TRBD1. The germline gives CDR1 DFQATT, CDR2 SNEGSKA (reference sequence). Losses at the gene ends were 7 bases for V and 8 bases for J; bases not matched to a gene: 10. The CDR3 spans 14 residues. The CDR3, as DNA: TGCAGTGGGGCGGACAGGGGGCTGAGCGATGAGCAGTTCTTC. Its translation is CSGADRGLSDEQFF.

This clonotype was detected many times. The chain is built from TRBV3-1 and TRBJ2-1, with 9 bases lining up with TRBD1. V gave up 2 bases and J gave up 6 bases; unmatched junction bases: 2. In germline, CDR1 is LGHDT, CDR2 YNNKEL (reference sequence). The CDR3 is 14 amino acids. The CDR3 loop reads CASSQLTGGNEQFF. The CDR3, as DNA: TGTGCCAGCAGCCAACTGACAGGGGGCAATGAGCAGTTCTTC.